This T cell receptor (beta chain) was obtained from a study of blood T cell repertoires in COVID-19. Sequenced by immunoSEQ multiplex PCR; TCRdb stores in-frame clones only, minus some. The sample holds around 58,000 clones; 65% to 90% are singletons and the top ten take approximately 20%. The sequence was obtained from a human donor in a cohort sampled during active COVID-19. The sequenced material came from peripheral blood.

CDR3 DNA sequence: TGTGCCAGCAGCCGTAGCGGGGGGTGGTCAGATACGCAGTATTTT. This codes for CASSRSGGWSDTQYF. The V call is TRBV14, the J call TRBJ2-3; the match to TRBD2 covers 10 bases. The CDR3 contains 15 residues. V dropped 4 bases and J dropped 4; count of bases not matched to a gene: 5. Germline V lookup: CDR1 SGHDN, CDR2 FVKESK. Full variable domain (remainder filled in from reference TRBV14 and TRBJ2-3): EAGVTQFPSHSVIEKGQTVTLRCDPISGHDNLYWYRRVMGKEIKFLLHFVKESKQDESGMPNNRFLAERTGGTYSTLKVQPAELEDSGVYFCASSRSGGWSDTQYFGPGTRLTVL.